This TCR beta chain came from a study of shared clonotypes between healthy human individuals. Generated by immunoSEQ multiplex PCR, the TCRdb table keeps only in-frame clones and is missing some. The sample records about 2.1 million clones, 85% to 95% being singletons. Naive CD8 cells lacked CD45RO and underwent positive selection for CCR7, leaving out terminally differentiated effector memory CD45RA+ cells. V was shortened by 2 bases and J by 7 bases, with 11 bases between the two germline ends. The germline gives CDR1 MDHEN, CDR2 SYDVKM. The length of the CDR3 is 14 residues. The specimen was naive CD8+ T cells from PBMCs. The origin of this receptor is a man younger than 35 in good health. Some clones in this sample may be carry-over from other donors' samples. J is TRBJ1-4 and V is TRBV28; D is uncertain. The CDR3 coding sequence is TGTGCCAGCAGTTTAATGGGGAGTGGTGAAAAACTGTTTTTT. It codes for CASSLMGSGEKLFF.